The 10 T cell receptor beta chains below all came from one sample that was sequenced in a study of cytomegalovirus exposure and HLA in healthy donors. PCR was performed using 60 Vbeta and 13 Jbeta primers. Repertoires were generated with immunoSEQ multiplex PCR, while TCRdb's copy carries only in-frame clones and drops some. Among more than 95,000 clones listed, 75% to 85% were seen once. Specimen: PBMCs. These receptors were obtained from a man in his thirties or forties in good health and CMV-seronegative.

The chain couples TRBV28 to TRBJ1-5; D ambiguous. The germline V gene encodes CDR1 MDHEN and CDR2 SYDVKM. This CDR3 has 17 amino acids. V was clipped by 4 bases and J by 4 bases, with 20 bases between them. The CDR3 here is CASSSTHTVQRNQPQHF. The CDR3 bases are TGTGCCAGCAGTTCCACACATACAGTACAACGAAATCAGCCCCAGCATTTT.

A few counts support this clone. The chain joins TRBV27 to TRBJ1-5; D gene uncertain. The germline V gene has CDR1 MNHEY and CDR2 SMNVEV (reference sequence). There are 13 residues in the CDR3. V was pared by 5 bases and J by 15 bases, with 20 bases between. The CDR3 protein is CASSPSVPFQWHF. The DNA of the CDR3 is TGTGCCAGCAGTCCGTCCGTCCCGTTCCAGTGGCATTTT.

This clone has just a few counts. The DNA for the CDR3 is TGCGCCAGCAGCCAACATCCCTCCCAGGGGTTTGGCTACACCTTC. It codes for CASSQHPSQGFGYTF. The rearrangement joins TRBV4-3 to TRBJ1-2; TRBD1 might be the D (6 bases). The CDR3 loop spans 15 amino acids. Germline V gene sequence: CDR1 LGHNA, CDR2 YSLEER. The V end lost 2 bases, the J end lost 7 bases, and 17 bases lay between the germline ends.

This chain uses TRBV4-1 with TRBJ1-1; the D gene is possibly TRBD1 (6 bases). Trimming left V 4 bases short and J 7 bases short, with 16 bases between. The CDR3 consists of 14 residues. The V gene's germline CDR1 is MGHRA and CDR2 YSYEKL. CDR3 residues: CASSRRGKGDEAFF. The CDR3 DNA reads as TGCGCCAGCAGCCGCAGGGGAAAGGGGGATGAAGCTTTCTTT.

V gene TRBV4-1 combines with J gene TRBJ1-1; the match to TRBD1 covers 7 bases. Germline trimming cut 8 bases from V and 2 bases from J; bases unmatched to any gene: 20. CDR3 length: 18 amino acids. CDR1 and CDR2 (germline): MGHRA, YSYEKL. The CDR3 DNA follows: TGCGCCAGCCTCCCCAGGCCCTTTAGGACAGGCTCCAACACTGAAGCTTTCTTT. Translating gives CASLPRPFRTGSNTEAFF.

This clone was observed a handful of times. The chain links TRBV7-9 to TRBJ2-6; TRBD1 matches at 8 bases. The germline V gene encodes CDR1 SEHNR and CDR2 FQNEAQ (reference sequence). After removal of 5 bases from V and 3 bases from J, the junction contained 3 bases not matched to a gene. The CDR3 is 15 residues long. The CDR3 nucleotides are TGTGCCAGCAGCCCCAGGGGGCGTGGGGCCAACGTCCTGACTTTC. Amino acid sequence: CASSPRGRGANVLTF. The variable domain in full, with the rest retrieved from reference TRBV7-9 and TRBJ2-6, is DTGVSQNPRHKITKRGQNVTFRCDPISEHNRLYWYRQTLGQGPEFLTYFQNEAQLEKSRLLSDRFSAERPKGSFSTLEIQRTEQGDSAMYLCASSPRGRGANVLTFGAGSRLTVL.

The CDR3 loop reads CASSRLGTGQGYTF. CDR3 nucleotide sequence: TGTGCCAGTAGCAGACTCGGGACAGGGCAGGGCTACACCTTC. V usage is TRBV19 and J usage is TRBJ1-2; 9 bases map to TRBD1. J was trimmed by 8 bases and V by 6 bases; bases with no gene match: 10. The CDR3 spans 14 residues. The germline CDR1 and CDR2 sequences are LNHDA and SQIVND (reference sequence).

By frequency in the sample, this clone is medium-sized. A read error may produce the germline difference seen at one junction end. The chain is built from TRBV18 and TRBJ2-1; 10 bases are shared with TRBD2. Per germline, CDR1 KGHSH and CDR2 LQKENI. The CDR3 totals 12 residues. The CDR3 loop reads CASSPSPSGRLF. CDR3 sequence (DNA): TGTGCCAGCTCACCAAGTCCTAGCGGGAGACTCTTC.

In this sample, this clone turned up a few times. The rearrangement joins TRBV15 to TRBJ2-3; D perhaps matches TRBD1 (5 bases). Trimming took off 3 bases at V and 2 bases at J, with 12 bases between the two ends. The CDR3 consists of 15 residues. The V gene's germline CDR1 is LNHNV and CDR2 YYDKDF (reference sequence). The DNA for the CDR3 is TGTGCCACCAGCAGCCAGCCAGGGTCCACAGATACGCAGTATTTT. Translation gives CATSSQPGSTDTQYF.

The chain carries TRBV6-1 and TRBJ2-7; possibly TRBD1 for D (6 bases). From germline, CDR1 is MNHNS and CDR2 SASEGT. The germline V and J ends were trimmed by 1 base and 4 bases, with 14 bases remaining between them. The CDR3 totals 15 residues. The CDR3 coding sequence is TGTGCCAGCAGTGAAGGAACAGGGTTTGTGTACGAGCAGTACTTC. Translating gives CASSEGTGFVYEQYF.